This T cell receptor (beta chain) was found in a study of cytomegalovirus exposure and HLA in healthy donors. This clone was seen a handful of times. The V segment lost 5 bases and the J segment 6 bases; nucleotides outside the gene matches: 9. CDR3 length equals 14 residues. The germline CDR1 and CDR2 sequences are SGHVS and FNYEAQ. The PCR ran on 60 Vbeta and 13 Jbeta primers. The data were produced by immunoSEQ multiplex PCR, yet TCRdb's version contains in-frame clones alone and is incomplete. The data hold approximately 150,000 clones, with 85% observed a single time. The receptor's source is a man younger than 45 in good health and CMV-seropositive. Specimen: PBMCs. V gene TRBV7-6 combines with J gene TRBJ2-7, with TRBD1 identical over 8 bases. In DNA, the CDR3 is TGTGCCAGCAGCAACCAGGGACAGGTAGCCGAGCAGTACTTC. Protein: CASSNQGQVAEQYF. Full variable domain (rest looked up from reference TRBV7-6 and TRBJ2-7): GAGVSQSPRYKVTKRGQDVALRCDPISGHVSLYWYRQALGQGPEFLTYFNYEAQQDKSGLPNDRFSAERPEGSISTLTIQRTEQRDSAMYRCASSNQGQVAEQYFGPGTRLTVT.